This passage covers 3 T cell receptor beta chains from one sample sequenced in a study of T cell responses to AZD1222 COVID-19 vaccine. The table came from immunoSEQ multiplex PCR; TCRdb's copy has only in-frame clones and leaves some out. This sample has 150,000 or so clones, with 80% to 90% found just once. The specimen comprised peripheral blood, sampled on day 0 of AZD1222 vaccination. These receptor sequences come from an adult in good health.

The chain combines TRBV6-6 with TRBJ1-1; D gene unclear. This CDR3 region has 10 residues. Trimming took off 6 bases at V and 7 bases at J, with 6 bases between the two ends. Germline lookup yields CDR1 MNHNY and CDR2 SVGAGI (reference sequence). The CDR3 protein is CASSEGEAFF. The CDR3 bases are TGTGCCAGCAGCGAAGGTGAAGCTTTCTTT.

The chain has TRBV6-5 and TRBJ1-1; no firm D call. Germline CDR1 is MNHEY and CDR2 is SVGAGI. The ends were cut back, 5 bases at V and 3 bases at J, with 10 bases in the middle. The CDR3 is made up of 13 amino acids. The CDR3 nucleotides read TGTGCCAGCAGTACCGATCTCTACACTGAAGCTTTCTTT. Translation gives CASSTDLYTEAFF.

CDR3: CAWSVRTSRYNEQFF. As DNA, the CDR3 is TGTGCCTGGAGTGTAAGGACTAGCAGATACAATGAGCAGTTCTTC. The gene calls are TRBV30 and TRBJ2-1, with 8 bases lining up with TRBD2. The ends lost 0 bases at V and 4 bases at J; junction bases unmatched: 5. CDR1 GTSNPN and CDR2 SVGIG come from the germline V gene (reference sequence). The CDR3 loop spans 15 amino acids.